This entry describes one T cell receptor (beta chain). Its antigen is not identified. The source of the sample is a study of cytomegalovirus exposure and HLA in healthy donors. Primers included in the PCR were 60 Vbeta and 13 Jbeta primers. Repertoires were generated with immunoSEQ multiplex PCR, while TCRdb's copy carries only in-frame clones and drops some. The sample carries 180,000 or so clones, around 85% recorded once. Points from the study as a whole: Rates of TCR association differed by HLA locus in a later analysis, with DRB1 highest and HLA-C lowest. A later analysis showed HLA-associated TCR beta chains outstripping equally common others in clonal expansion. In presence/absence analyses, roughly uniform sequencing depth across donors was assumed.

The origin of this receptor is a man aged 18-30 years in good health and CMV-seropositive. The sequenced sample consisted of PBMCs.

The CDR3 DNA reads TGTGCCAGCAGGAGGTATAGGGGATCCTACAATGAGCAGTTCTTC. Translating it yields CASRRYRGSYNEQFF. The gene calls are TRBV25-1 and TRBJ2-1; TRBD1 might be the D (5 bases). Trimming took 6 bases from V and 1 from J, leaving 13 bases between them. The germline V gene encodes CDR1 MGHDK and CDR2 SYGVNS. There are 15 residues in the CDR3.